Below are 8 T cell receptor beta chains sequenced from a single sample in a study of human CD8 memory T cell subsets (dated by TCRdb to about 2020). Instrument on record: NextSeq 550. A Human TCR Profiling Kit was used to prepare UMI-labeled 5' RACE TCRbeta libraries. TCRdb reprocessed the reads, reporting each CDR3 protein sequence once and no DNA. The sample table records roughly 10,000 distinct CDR3 sequences. The ten largest clones add up to 20% to 25% of the sample. The sequenced sample consisted of CD8+ stem-like memory T cells (TSCM and TCM) sorted from PBMCs. In the paper's terms, the cell subset or site label means: stem-like memory CD8 T cells (TSTEM), CCR7+ PD-1- TIGIT-. Every receptor here comes from a human donor in good health.

The J gene is TRBJ1-2, the V gene TRBV7-2; the D gene TCRdb calls, TRBD1, cannot be checked with no DNA. The CDR3 has 13 amino acids. The germline gives CDR1 SGHTA, CDR2 FQGNSA. The CDR3 spells CASSWGQGYGYTF.

V is TRBV20-1 and J is TRBJ1-2. Germline CDR1 DFQATT, CDR2 SNEGSKA (reference sequence). This CDR3 comprises 12 residues. The CDR3: CSASKGDYGYTF.

This clonotype registers medium-sized by frequency. The chain recombines TRBV6-2 or TRBV6-3 with TRBJ2-7; TCRdb picks TRBD1, but there is no DNA to check that call. The CDR3 runs 14 residues. CDR1 is MNHEY and CDR2 is SVGEGT in the germline V gene. CDR3 protein: CASIDRDFSYEQYF.

This clonotype counts as medium-sized (0.01 to 0.1%) by frequency. The CDR3 is CASSPGYNEQFF. The chain recombines TRBV5-5 with TRBJ2-1; without DNA, the TCRdb call of TRBD1 cannot be checked. The germline gives CDR1 SGHKS, CDR2 YYEKEE (reference sequence). The CDR3 extends over 12 amino acids.

The chain is built from TRBV7-9 and TRBJ2-1; without DNA, the TCRdb call of TRBD1 cannot be checked. Per germline, CDR1 SEHNR and CDR2 FQNEAQ (reference sequence). The CDR3 is 14 amino acids. The CDR3 protein is CASSAQTGRNEQFF.

The chain is built from TRBV7-8 and TRBJ2-1; without DNA, the TCRdb call of TRBD2 cannot be checked. The germline V gene encodes CDR1 SGHVS and CDR2 FQNEAQ. The length of the CDR3 is 18 residues. The CDR3 region is CASSLVLSGGLSYNEQFF.

The rearrangement links TRBV24-1 to TRBJ2-7. CDR3 length equals 16 residues. The germline V gene has CDR1 KGHDR and CDR2 SFDVKD. CDR3 region: CATSDSAGESSYEQYF.

This chain connects TRBV9 to TRBJ1-2. Germline CDR1 and CDR2: SGDLS and YYNGEE. The CDR3 covers 19 residues. The CDR3 loop reads CASSVNRDSNREVWDGYTF. Variable domain in full (rest from reference TRBV9 and TRBJ1-2): DSGVTQTPKHLITATGQRVTLRCSPRSGDLSVYWYQQSLDQGLQFLIQYYNGEERAKGNILERFSAQQFPDLHSELNLSSLELGDSALYFCASSVNRDSNREVWDGYTFGSGTRLTVV.